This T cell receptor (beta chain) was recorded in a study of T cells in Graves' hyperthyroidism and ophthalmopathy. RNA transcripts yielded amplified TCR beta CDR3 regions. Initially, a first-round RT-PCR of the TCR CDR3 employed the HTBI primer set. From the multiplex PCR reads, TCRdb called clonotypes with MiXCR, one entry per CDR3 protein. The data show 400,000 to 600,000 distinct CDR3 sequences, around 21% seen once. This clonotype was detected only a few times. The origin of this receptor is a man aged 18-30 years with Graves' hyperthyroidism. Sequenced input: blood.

CDR3 amino acids: CASSISGGPGELFF. In nucleotides, the CDR3 is TGTGCCAGCAGTATTAGCGGGGGGCCCGGGGAGCTGTTTTTT. This chain joins TRBV27 and TRBJ2-2; 10 nucleotides line up with TRBD2. The CDR3 consists of 14 residues. J lost 6 bases, V lost 5 bases, and 3 bases had no gene match. The V gene's germline CDR1 is MNHEY and CDR2 SMNVEV (reference sequence).